One and the same sample provided the 5 T cell receptor beta chains below, sequenced in a study of blood T cells in healthy people across ages. Then a second PCR, running roughly 6 to 12 cycles, was carried out with a sample-barcoded 5' primer and a J-beta primer mix. TCRdb re-analysed the 5' RACE reads in MiXCR, keeping a single row per CDR3 protein. In the table there are 550,000 to 700,000 distinct CDR3 sequences, 27% of which are singletons. The sequenced material came from blood. These receptors were collected from an older woman in good health.

The CDR3 region is CAISEPEETQYF. For the CDR3, the DNA is TGTGCCATCAGTGAGCCGGAAGAGACCCAGTACTTC. V and J are TRBV10-3 and TRBJ2-5, with no clear D. Trimming left V 2 bases short and J 3 bases short, with 4 bases between. This CDR3 is built from 12 residues. Germline-derived CDR1 and CDR2 are ENHRY and SYGVKD.

This clonotype was seen more than once but under ten times. The V gene is TRBV7-2, the J gene TRBJ2-2; the match to TRBD2 covers 8 bases. Germline CDR1 SGHTA, CDR2 FQGNSA. The CDR3 loop spans 15 amino acids. J gave up 4 bases and V 6 bases, and 7 bases lay outside the gene matches. Written as DNA, the CDR3 is TGTGCCAGCAGAAAAAGCGGGGGCAGCACCGGGGAGCTGTTTTTT. Translation: CASRKSGGSTGELFF.

This clonotype was detected ten times or more. The chain joins TRBV7-8 to TRBJ2-5; TRBD2 might be the D (6 bases). V was clipped by 7 bases and J by 3 bases, with 21 bases between them. The germline V gene has CDR1 SGHVS and CDR2 FQNEAQ. The CDR3 covers 16 residues. The CDR3 region is CASTQRAGGGKETQYF. DNA for the CDR3: TGTGCCAGCACCCAGAGAGCGGGCGGCGGGAAAGAGACCCAGTACTTC.

The J gene is TRBJ1-4, the V gene TRBV6-1, with 10 bases matching TRBD1. The CDR3 is 15 amino acids. V dropped 4 bases and J dropped 7; count of bases not matched to a gene: 6. Germline V gene data show CDR1 as MNHNS and CDR2 as SASEGT. CDR3 coding DNA: TGTGCCAGCAGTGGTTCCGGGACAGGGGTTGAAAAACTGTTTTTT. Residues: CASSGSGTGVEKLFF.

The chain combines TRBV5-1 with TRBJ1-1; D is unclear. CDR3 size: 14 residues. CDR1 SGHRS and CDR2 YFSETQ come from the germline V gene. Trimming left V 9 bases short and J 1 base short, with 16 bases between. In nucleotides, the CDR3 is TGCGCCACCCGAGGAAACACCGAGAACACTGAAGCTTTCTTT. Its protein product is CATRGNTENTEAFF. Drawing the rest from reference TRBV5-1 and TRBJ1-1, the complete variable domain is KAGVTQTPRYLIKTRGQQVTLSCSPISGHRSVSWYQQTPGQGLQFLFEYFSETQRNKGNFPGRFSGRQFSNSRSEMNVSTLELGDSALYLCATRGNTENTEAFFGQGTRLTVV.